The 21 T cell receptor beta chains given below trace back to one sample, sequenced in a study of OX40 agonist ivuxolimab in advanced cancers. Here immunoSEQ multiplex PCR was the method, and the copy in TCRdb shows in-frame clones only, minus some. The table has 55,000 to 80,000 clones, around 80% seen once; the top ten hold about 2.4%. The material was CD4+ or CD8+ T cells sorted from blood, obtained in a trial of the OX40 agonist ivuxolimab. The receptor source for this set is an adult with an advanced solid tumor such as melanoma, head and neck, liver or kidney cancer.

This clone has just a few counts. This sequence joins TRBV5-1 and TRBJ1-4; D ambiguous. The CDR3 is 14 residues long. The germline V and J ends were trimmed by 2 bases and 6 bases, with 11 bases remaining between them. Germline lookup yields CDR1 SGHRS and CDR2 YFSETQ. The CDR3 reads CASSFGRYDEKLFF. CDR3 bases: TGCGCCAGCAGCTTTGGCAGGTACGATGAAAAACTGTTTTTT.

This chain uses TRBV6-5 with TRBJ1-1; weak D call: TRBD1 (6 bases). CDR1 is MNHEY, CDR2 SVGAGI, per germline. Trimming left V 7 bases short and J 0 bases short, with 12 bases between. This CDR3 spans 14 amino acids. Here the CDR3 DNA reads TGTGCCAGCAAATATGGGGGGCTGAACACTGAAGCTTTCTTT. The encoded protein is CASKYGGLNTEAFF.

The V call is TRBV30, the J call TRBJ1-1, with D uncertain. The V gene's germline CDR1 is GTSNPN and CDR2 SVGIG (reference sequence). Deletions cut 4 bases from V and 3 bases from J, with 18 bases between. There are 15 residues in the CDR3. The CDR3 region is CAWTNIDGPYTEAFF. CDR3 DNA: TGTGCCTGGACCAATATAGATGGACCATACACTGAAGCTTTCTTT.

V usage is TRBV2 and J usage is TRBJ1-5; D gene unclear. Germline CDR1 and CDR2: SNHLY and FYNNEI. CDR3 size: 14 residues. The germline V and J ends were trimmed by 3 bases and 0 bases, with 6 bases remaining between them. In nucleotides, the CDR3 is TGTGCCAGCAGTGACGGGAATAGCAATCAGCCCCAGCATTTT. Its translation is CASSDGNSNQPQHF.

The gene calls are TRBV6-5 and TRBJ2-7; TRBD2 is a possible D gene (5 bases). The germline CDR1 and CDR2 sequences are MNHEY and SVGAGI. CDR3 length: 14 amino acids. Trimming shortened V by 6 bases and J by 5 bases, and 17 bases separated the two germline ends. The CDR3 loop is CASSRGFKRDEQYF. CDR3 sequence (DNA): TGTGCCAGCAGCCGAGGATTTAAGAGGGACGAGCAGTACTTC.

The rearrangement joins TRBV19 to TRBJ1-5; 7 bases are shared with TRBD1. CDR3 length: 16 amino acids. V was clipped by 4 bases and J by 2 bases; unmatched bases: 8. Germline V CDR1 and CDR2: LNHDA, SQIVND (reference sequence). As DNA, the CDR3 is TGTGCCAGTAGTAGACAGGGCGGGGGGGGCAATCAGCCCCAGCATTTT. Its protein is CASSRQGGGGNQPQHF.

This clone was recorded once. This rearrangement joins TRBV6-5 to TRBJ1-1, with D possibly being TRBD1 (6 bases). This CDR3 contains 14 residues. Trimming took 5 bases from V and 7 from J, leaving 17 bases between them. The germline CDR1 and CDR2 sequences are MNHEY and SVGAGI. CDR3 sequence (DNA): TGTGCCAGCAGTGGAGGGGGGGAAGGTAATGAAGCTTTCTTT. Translation gives CASSGGGEGNEAFF.

The V call is TRBV11-2, the J call TRBJ2-2, with D possibly matching TRBD2 (5 bases). Between the trimmed V and J ends, which lost 1 base and 1 base, there was a span of 10 bases. This CDR3 has 16 residues. CDR1 is SGHAT, CDR2 FQNNGV, per germline. As DNA, the CDR3 is TGTGCCAGCAGCTTAGTATCGGGGAAGAACACCGGGGAGCTGTTTTTT. It translates to CASSLVSGKNTGELFF.

The gene calls are TRBV5-1 and TRBJ2-1; TRBD1 matches at 7 bases. CDR3 length: 13 residues. CDR1 is SGHRS and CDR2 is YFSETQ in the germline V gene. J was trimmed by 5 bases and V by 4 bases; bases with no gene match: 3. CDR3 coding DNA: TGCGCCAGCAGCAGGGGACAGAACAATGAGCAGTTCTTC. Its translation is CASSRGQNNEQFF. Combining the CDR3 with reference TRBV5-1 and TRBJ2-1 gives the whole variable domain KAGVTQTPRYLIKTRGQQVTLSCSPISGHRSVSWYQQTPGQGLQFLFEYFSETQRNKGNFPGRFSGRQFSNSRSEMNVSTLELGDSALYLCASSRGQNNEQFFGPGTRLTVL.

V is TRBV5-1 and J is TRBJ2-3; 11 bases align to TRBD1. CDR1 is SGHRS, CDR2 YFSETQ, per germline. Trimming cost V 4 bases and J 5 bases; bases outside gene matches: 6. This CDR3 is 15 amino acids long. The CDR3 coding sequence is TGCGCCAGCAGCCCGGACAGGGGGCGCGGAGATACGCAGTATTTT. Translating it yields CASSPDRGRGDTQYF.

This clone was counted between two and nine times. This CDR3 reads CASGLLVTERPPPNTEAFF. The DNA for the CDR3 is TGTGCTAGTGGTTTACTAGTGACAGAACGACCCCCACCGAACACTGAAGCTTTCTTT. J is TRBJ1-1 and V is TRBV12-5, with a weak D call TRBD1 (5 bases). The CDR3 loop spans 19 amino acids. Trimming left V 3 bases short and J 1 base short, with 24 bases between. Germline CDR1 and CDR2: LGHNT and FRNRAP.

The chain employs TRBV4-3 and TRBJ2-1; 7 bases fit TRBD2. The CDR3 consists of 13 residues. V dropped 3 bases and J dropped 4; count of bases not matched to a gene: 0. Per the germline V gene, CDR1 is LGHNA and CDR2 is YSLEER. CDR3 amino acids: CASSQRGYNEQFF. The CDR3 nucleotides are TGCGCCAGCAGCCAGCGGGGGTACAATGAGCAGTTCTTC.

The V gene is TRBV6-1, the J gene TRBJ2-5; TRBD2 agrees at 12 bases. V was clipped by 4 bases and J by 6 bases; unmatched bases: 12. This CDR3 contains 17 residues. Per the germline V gene, CDR1 is MNHNS and CDR2 is SASEGT. CDR3 sequence reads: CASSGRTSGMEGKTQYF. The CDR3 nucleotides read TGTGCCAGCAGTGGTCGGACTAGCGGGATGGAGGGGAAGACCCAGTACTTC.

The chain employs TRBV5-4 and TRBJ1-2; D uncertain. V dropped 0 bases and J dropped 3 bases, with 6 bases sitting between them. CDR1 and CDR2 (germline): SGHNT, YYREEE (reference sequence). CDR3 length: 13 residues. CDR3 bases: TGTGCCAGCAGCTTGGACGGATACTATGGCTACACCTTC. Protein sequence: CASSLDGYYGYTF.

This rearrangement joins TRBV25-1 to TRBJ2-2; tentatively, D is TRBD1 (6 bases). This CDR3 comprises 13 residues. Germline V gives CDR1 MGHDK, CDR2 SYGVNS. Trimming shortened V by 4 bases and J by 5 bases, and 8 bases separated the two germline ends. The chain's CDR3 is CASSGRGTGELFF. The CDR3 DNA reads TGTGCCAGCAGTGGAAGGGGGACCGGGGAGCTGTTTTTT.

This clone is a singleton in its sample. V and J are TRBV5-5 and TRBJ2-2; 9 positions match TRBD1. The CDR3 has 15 residues. V shed 4 bases, J shed 5 bases, and the junction held 6 bases outside the gene matches. The germline gives CDR1 SGHKS, CDR2 YYEKEE (reference sequence). The CDR3 coding sequence is TGTGCCAGCAGCCAGTGGACAGGGGAAACCGGGGAGCTGTTTTTT. As protein: CASSQWTGETGELFF.

This chain joins TRBV7-8 and TRBJ1-1; D gene ambiguous. The germline V gene has CDR1 SGHVS and CDR2 FQNEAQ. The V end lost 5 bases, the J end lost 4 bases, and 17 bases lay between the germline ends. The CDR3 extends over 15 amino acids. The CDR3: CASSPLPSGFTEAFF. The DNA for the CDR3 is TGTGCCAGCAGCCCCCTACCCTCGGGGTTCACTGAAGCTTTCTTT.

The chain employs TRBV5-5 and TRBJ2-4; 9 bases match TRBD1. Germline V gives CDR1 SGHKS, CDR2 YYEKEE (reference sequence). V lost 3 bases to trimming and J lost 8 bases; unmatched junction nucleotides: 3. The CDR3 loop spans 13 amino acids. The CDR3 spells CASSWRQGDIQYF. CDR3 sequence (DNA): TGTGCCAGCAGCTGGAGACAGGGGGACATTCAGTACTTC.

The chain couples TRBV7-9 to TRBJ2-2; D is ambiguous. Deletions cut 3 bases from V and 1 base from J, with 9 bases between. CDR3 length equals 15 residues. Germline values: CDR1 SEHNR, CDR2 FQNEAQ (reference sequence). In DNA form, the CDR3 reads TGTGCCAGCAGCTTCGAAACAGTGAACACCGGGGAGCTGTTTTTT. Translated, it gives CASSFETVNTGELFF.

As for this clone: The sample carries other DNA sequences with the same CDR3. This chain joins TRBV11-3 and TRBJ2-3; D is ambiguous. CDR1 is SGHNT, CDR2 YENEEA, per germline. The V and J ends lost 3 bases and 0 bases respectively, with 7 bases between them. This CDR3 has 14 residues. The CDR3 loop is CASSLTSSTDTQYF. CDR3 bases: TGTGCCAGCAGCTTGACCAGTAGCACAGATACGCAGTATTTT.

The gene calls are TRBV5-4 and TRBJ2-7; 10 bases fit TRBD2. Germline V gene lookup returns CDR1 SGHNT and CDR2 YYREEE (reference sequence). The CDR3 sequence is 14 residues long. With V trimmed by 3 bases and J by 6 bases, 6 bases remained unmatched. The CDR3, as DNA: TGTGCCAGCAGCTGGGGGGCTAGCGGGGGCGAGCAGTACTTC. Translating it yields CASSWGASGGEQYF.